This T cell receptor (beta chain) was identified during a study of blood T cell repertoires in COVID-19. Study details: Both acute and convalescent COVID-19 samples were obtained from the United States, Italy and Spain.

The V segment lost 5 bases and the J segment 9 bases; nucleotides outside the gene matches: 7. Germline assignment: CDR1 LNHDA and CDR2 SQIVND (reference sequence). The CDR3 contains 14 residues. Some clones are missing from TCRdb's copy, which holds only in-frame ones; the method was immunoSEQ multiplex PCR. The repertoire has 300,000 to 400,000 clones, 80% to 90% of them found once; the top ten carry roughly 8.9%. This clonotype was obtained from a man aged 25-40 years with COVID-19, enrolled during active disease. The sequencing input was peripheral blood. The rearrangement uses TRBV19 and TRBJ2-1, with 10 nucleotides matching TRBD1. The CDR3, as DNA: TGTGCCAGTAGTCCGACAGGGGGCAGGGGTGAGCAGTTCTTC. Its translation is CASSPTGGRGEQFF.